What follows are 28 T cell receptor beta chains derived from one specimen sequenced in a study of T-cell reconstitution after alpha-beta-depleted transplantation in children (dated by TCRdb to about 2016). Receptors were amplified or captured by PCR. For sequencing, an Illumina HiSeq 2500 was employed. To normalize quantification of the TCRbeta repertoire, the TCR libraries were built with molecular barcoding that relied on unique molecular identifiers. TCRdb reanalyzed the raw reads on its own, using fastp at Q25 for trimming and MiXCR for clone calling, and kept in-frame beta chains. Each entry is one CDR3 protein sequence, shown with its most common DNA and genes. For this sample there are more than 200,000 distinct CDR3 sequences; roughly 15% appear just once. In total, the top ten clones hold around two fifths of the sample. The treatment or condition label, as the study defines it: allogeneic hematopoietic cell transplantation with graft depleted of TCRalphabeta T cells and CD19 B cells.

Sequencing used PBMCs, mostly from graft donor cells, obtained 360 days after TCRalphabeta/CD19-depleted stem cell transplant. These receptors were taken from a male patient aged 2-9 years who had a stem cell transplant for acute lymphoblastic leukemia, so the T cells may come from the graft donor.

V gene TRBV29-1 combines with J gene TRBJ2-5; 7 bases fit TRBD1. There are 12 residues in the CDR3. Losses at the gene ends were 4 bases for V and 4 bases for J; bases not matched to a gene: 3. CDR1 and CDR2 from the germline V gene are SQVTM and ANQGSEA. The DNA of the CDR3 is TGCAGCGTTGTTCCAGGGGGAGAGACCCAGTACTTC. It translates to CSVVPGGETQYF.

This clonotype was seen at least ten times. The chain recombines TRBV12-3 or TRBV12-4 with TRBJ1-6; D may be TRBD1 (5 bases). Trimming took off 6 bases at V and 9 bases at J, with 15 bases between the two ends. The CDR3 length is 14 residues. The CDR3 sequence is CASRPRVGSSPLHF. The CDR3 DNA follows: TGTGCCAGCAGACCCAGGGTAGGGAGTTCACCCCTCCACTTT.

With respect to this clonotype: At one end, the junction sequence differs from germline, possibly due to a read error. The CDR3 region has the DNA TGCAGTGCGCTACAGGGGGCTATCCCATTGAACTTT. Protein product: CSALQGAIPLNF. V usage is TRBV20-1 and J usage is TRBJ1-1; 9 positions agree with TRBD1. This CDR3 contains 12 residues. Germline V gives CDR1 DFQATT, CDR2 SNEGSKA (reference sequence).

V usage is TRBV12-3 or TRBV12-4 and J usage is TRBJ2-5, with D perhaps TRBD1 or TRBD2 (6 bases each). Trimming removed 8 bases at V and 3 bases at J, with 19 bases between. The CDR3 totals 15 residues. CDR3 region: CASGTPTRGEETQYF. For the CDR3, the DNA is TGTGCCAGCGGAACACCTACAAGGGGGGAAGAGACCCAGTACTTC.

This rearrangement joins TRBV29-1 to TRBJ2-3; possibly TRBD2 for D (6 bases). Between the trimmed V and J ends, which lost 4 bases and 3 bases, there was a span of 11 bases. CDR1 is SQVTM and CDR2 is ANQGSEA in the germline V gene. The CDR3 is 13 amino acids. The CDR3 protein is CSVAPGETDTQYF. The DNA for the CDR3 is TGCAGCGTTGCACCGGGGGAAACAGATACGCAGTATTTT.

This clonotype was observed a handful of times. V is TRBV29-1 and J is TRBJ2-5; the D is unclear. CDR3 size: 12 residues. Trimming cost V 3 bases and J 1 base, with 6 bases left between them. In germline, CDR1 is SQVTM, CDR2 ANQGSEA. This chain's CDR3 is CSVDIFQETQYF. CDR3 DNA: TGCAGCGTTGATATTTTCCAAGAGACCCAGTACTTC.

A few counts support this clonotype. V and J are TRBV20-1 and TRBJ2-7; D call uncertain. In germline, CDR1 is DFQATT, CDR2 SNEGSKA (reference sequence). The CDR3 is made up of 12 amino acids. Trimming took off 2 bases at V and 5 bases at J, with 10 bases between the two ends. The CDR3 DNA is TGCAGTGCTAGAACCAGTGCTCACGAGCAGTACTTC. Amino acids: CSARTSAHEQYF.

The genes are TRBV7-2 and TRBJ2-5, with 7 nucleotides matching TRBD2. The V gene end was trimmed by 8 bases and the J gene end by 8 bases; junction bases not matched to a gene: 11. From germline, CDR1 is SGHTA and CDR2 FQGNSA. CDR3 length equals 13 residues. CDR3 amino acids: CASSQDPGGTQYF. The CDR3 nucleotides read TGTGCCAGCTCCCAGGACCCGGGAGGTACCCAGTACTTC.

Only a few counts were recorded for this clonotype. The chain is built from TRBV20-1 and TRBJ1-2; 10 bases agree with TRBD1. Germline values: CDR1 DFQATT, CDR2 SNEGSKA (reference sequence). The V gene end was trimmed by 5 bases and the J gene end by 2 bases; junction bases not matched to a gene: 11. This CDR3 has 16 residues. The CDR3 nucleotides read TGCAGTGCTGCAATGGGACAGGGGACCCCCAACTATGGCTACACCTTC. Its translation: CSAAMGQGTPNYGYTF.

V usage is TRBV7-6 and J usage is TRBJ2-4, with 7 nucleotides matching TRBD1. The CDR3 runs to 16 residues. V dropped 5 bases and J dropped 2; count of bases not matched to a gene: 9. Germline V gene data show CDR1 as SGHVS and CDR2 as FNYEAQ. This chain's CDR3 is CASSPNPGGTKNIQYF. CDR3 nucleotides: TGTGCCAGCAGCCCCAACCCAGGGGGAACCAAAAACATTCAGTACTTC.

J is TRBJ2-3 and V is TRBV20-1, with 11 bases identical to TRBD2. The CDR3 is made up of 16 amino acids. V lost 0 bases, J lost 6 bases, and 8 bases stayed unmatched. Germline lookup yields CDR1 DFQATT and CDR2 SNEGSKA (reference sequence). The CDR3 spells CSARDISGGGWDTQYF. DNA of the CDR3: TGCAGTGCTAGAGATATTAGCGGGGGGGGATGGGATACGCAGTATTTT.

This clonotype has only a few counts. The genes are TRBV11-2 and TRBJ1-6; maybe TRBD1 (5 bases). The V and J ends lost 4 bases and 7 bases respectively, with 8 bases between them. CDR3 length: 13 amino acids. Per germline, CDR1 SGHAT and CDR2 FQNNGV. CDR3 bases: TGTGCCAGCAGCTCGGGACGGAATTCACCCCTCCACTTT. Its translation: CASSSGRNSPLHF.

This chain links TRBV3-1 with TRBJ2-2, with TRBD1 identical over 9 bases. Germline-derived CDR1 and CDR2 are LGHDT and YNNKEL (reference sequence). The CDR3 sequence is 15 residues long. The V segment lost 1 base and the J segment 7 bases; nucleotides outside the gene matches: 4. The CDR3 region is CASSQGGQGYGELFF. As DNA, the CDR3 is TGTGCCAGCAGCCAAGGGGGACAGGGATACGGGGAGCTGTTTTTT.

V usage is TRBV29-1 and J usage is TRBJ2-7, with a possible D match to TRBD2 (6 bases). CDR3 length: 13 residues. V was shortened by 6 bases and J by 7 bases, with 19 bases between the two germline ends. Per germline, CDR1 SQVTM and CDR2 ANQGSEA. CDR3 residues: CSVKAWGVREQYF. Here the CDR3 DNA reads TGCAGCGTCAAAGCCTGGGGGGTCCGGGAGCAGTACTTC.

This clonotype appeared a few times. The chain has TRBV7-3 and TRBJ2-1; 11 bases agree with TRBD2. Germline-derived CDR1 and CDR2 are SGHTA and FQGTGA. Trimming cost V 1 base and J 6 bases; bases outside gene matches: 5. The CDR3 loop spans 16 amino acids. CDR3 nucleotides: TGTGCCAGCAGCTTAATGCTAGCGGGGGGCGGCAATGAGCAGTTCTTC. It is translated as CASSLMLAGGGNEQFF. Variable domain in full (rest from reference TRBV7-3 and TRBJ2-1): GAGVSQTPSNKVTEKGKYVELRCDPISGHTALYWYRQSLGQGPEFLIYFQGTGAADDSGLPNDRFFAVRPEGSVSTLKIQRTERGDSAVYLCASSLMLAGGGNEQFFGPGTRLTVL.

This clonotype has more than one count but fewer than ten. The chain joins TRBV24-1 to TRBJ2-3, with D perhaps given as TRBD1 or TRBD2 (6 bases each). V was clipped by 3 bases and J by 4 bases, with 7 bases between them. This CDR3 is built from 13 residues. Germline values: CDR1 KGHDR, CDR2 SFDVKD. The DNA of the CDR3 is TGTGCCACCAGTGATGGGGGGCCAGATACGCAGTATTTT. Translated: CATSDGGPDTQYF.

In its sample, this clonotype was seen many times. The chain joins TRBV25-1 to TRBJ1-4; D gene uncertain. The germline V gene has CDR1 MGHDK and CDR2 SYGVNS. The CDR3 has 11 amino acids. V was trimmed by 5 bases and J by 7 bases, leaving 5 bases between them. CDR3 bases: TGTGCCAGCAGTAAAGGTGAAAAACTGTTTTTT. This sequence encodes CASSKGEKLFF. Looking up the rest from reference TRBV25-1 and TRBJ1-4 gives the full variable domain: EADIYQTPRYLVIGTGKKITLECSQTMGHDKMYWYQQDPGMELHLIHYSYGVNSTEKGDLSSESTVSRIRTEHFPLTLESARPSHTSQYLCASSKGEKLFFGSGTQLSVL.

This clonotype was counted ten times or more. In DNA form, the CDR3 reads TGTGCCAGCACCGTCATCATAGGACAGGGAAGCTCCTACGAGCAGTACTTC. Translated: CASTVIIGQGSSYEQYF. The chain has TRBV12-3 or TRBV12-4 and TRBJ2-7, with TRBD1 matching 8 bases. Trimming took 7 bases from V and 0 from J; bases not matched to a gene: 14. This CDR3 spans 17 amino acids.

The rearrangement links TRBV4-3 to TRBJ1-2; D is possibly TRBD1 (5 bases). Germline assignment: CDR1 LGHNA and CDR2 YSLEER. There are 15 residues in the CDR3. The V and J ends lost 0 bases and 5 bases respectively, with 13 bases between them. The CDR3 here is CASSQDQGGKYGYTF. The CDR3 nucleotides are TGCGCCAGCAGCCAAGATCAGGGCGGGAAGTATGGCTACACCTTC.

This clonotype has only a few counts. V is TRBV7-9 and J is TRBJ2-7; D is perhaps TRBD1 (6 bases). The V gene's germline CDR1 is SEHNR and CDR2 FQNEAQ (reference sequence). V lost 5 bases and J lost 3, with 17 bases in between. This CDR3 contains 15 residues. The CDR3 reads CASSLSRRGYYEQYF. The CDR3 DNA sequence: TGTGCCAGCAGCCTAAGCAGAAGGGGGTACTACGAGCAGTACTTC.

The chain uses TRBV12-3 or TRBV12-4 and TRBJ2-3; 7 nucleotides match TRBD2. With 9 bases clipped from V and 2 bases from J, the junction kept 5 bases outside the gene matches. The CDR3 has 13 amino acids. The CDR3 loop is CASYGTNTDTQYF. The CDR3 DNA reads as TGTGCCAGTTACGGGACTAACACAGATACGCAGTATTTT.

This clonotype was counted a few times. V is TRBV5-6 and J is TRBJ1-2; tentatively, D is TRBD1 (5 bases). V lost 4 bases and J 2 bases, leaving 15 bases between the germline ends. CDR1 and CDR2 from the germline V gene are SGHDT and YYEEEE. The CDR3 has 15 residues. The CDR3, as DNA: TGTGCCAGCAGCCGCCTCGGGACGGAGAACTATGGCTACACCTTC. It is translated as CASSRLGTENYGYTF.

This clonotype was recorded a few times. The J gene is TRBJ1-1, the V gene TRBV12-3 or TRBV12-4; TRBD1 agrees at 9 bases. The CDR3 contains 14 residues. The trim removed 4 bases at V and 5 bases at J, leaving 5 bases unmatched. Here the CDR3 DNA reads TGTGCCAGCAGTTGGGACAGGGTTCGAACTGAAGCTTTCTTT. As protein: CASSWDRVRTEAFF.

This clonotype was picked up many times. The CDR3 DNA reads TGTGCCAGCAGTTATGAGGGTGCCGACAATGAGCAGTTCTTC. As protein: CASSYEGADNEQFF. This chain connects TRBV6-2 or TRBV6-3 to TRBJ2-1, with D maybe TRBD2 (5 bases). This CDR3 has 14 residues. Trimming shortened V by 3 bases and J by 5 bases, and 11 bases separated the two germline ends. Germline CDR1 MNHEY, CDR2 SVGEGT.

The chain employs TRBV7-6 and TRBJ1-3; 11 nucleotides match TRBD1. This CDR3 is 19 amino acids long. From germline, CDR1 is SGHVS and CDR2 FNYEAQ. J lost 4 bases, V lost 7 bases, and 18 bases had no gene match. The CDR3 sequence: CASTEKIARTGGFGNTIYF. The CDR3 nucleotides read TGTGCCAGCACCGAGAAAATCGCCCGGACAGGGGGCTTCGGAAACACCATATATTTT.

The chain combines TRBV5-1 with TRBJ2-1; D gene uncertain. V shed 3 bases and J shed 5 bases, with 15 bases lying between them. The CDR3 sequence is 15 residues long. Germline values: CDR1 SGHRS, CDR2 YFSETQ. The CDR3 here is CASSSDTGWHNEQFF. CDR3 nucleotides: TGCGCCAGCAGCTCCGATACGGGCTGGCACAATGAGCAGTTCTTC.

This clonotype was detected a few times. The V and J genes are TRBV2 and TRBJ2-4, with a weak D call TRBD2 (6 bases). The CDR3 runs to 14 residues. Trimming removed 1 base from V and 6 bases from J, with 10 bases in between. The V gene's germline CDR1 is SNHLY and CDR2 FYNNEI. CDR3 region: CASSEDWRGNIQYF. CDR3 DNA sequence: TGTGCCAGCAGTGAAGATTGGAGGGGAAACATTCAGTACTTC.

This clonotype came up a few times. The chain has TRBV29-1 and TRBJ1-2, with D perhaps TRBD1 (6 bases). Between the trimmed V and J ends, which lost 7 bases and 2 bases, there was a span of 11 bases. The length of the CDR3 is 12 residues. The germline V gene encodes CDR1 SQVTM and CDR2 ANQGSEA. The CDR3, as DNA: TGCAGCGCTCAGACAGGAAACTATGGCTACACCTTC. Its translation: CSAQTGNYGYTF.